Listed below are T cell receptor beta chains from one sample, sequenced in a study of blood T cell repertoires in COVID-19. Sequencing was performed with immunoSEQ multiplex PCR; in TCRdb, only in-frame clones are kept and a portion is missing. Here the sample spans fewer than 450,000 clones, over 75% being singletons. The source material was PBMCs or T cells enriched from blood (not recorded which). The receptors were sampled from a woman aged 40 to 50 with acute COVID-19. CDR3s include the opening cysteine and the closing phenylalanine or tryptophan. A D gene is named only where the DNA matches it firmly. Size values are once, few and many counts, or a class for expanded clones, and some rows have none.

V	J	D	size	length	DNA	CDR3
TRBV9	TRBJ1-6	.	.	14	TGTGCCAGCAGCCCCAGGGTAGATAATTCACCCCTCCACTTT	CASSPRVDNSPLHF
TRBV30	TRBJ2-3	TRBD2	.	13	TGTGCCTGGGGAGCGGGAGGCGCAGATACGCAGTATTTT	CAWGAGGADTQYF
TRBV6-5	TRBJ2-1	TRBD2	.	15	TGTGCCAGCAGTACGGGACTAGCGGGGGGGAATGAGCAGTTCTTC	CASSTGLAGGNEQFF
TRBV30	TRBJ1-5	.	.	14	TGTGCCTGGAGTGTACAGACAGACAATCAGCCCCAGCATTTT	CAWSVQTDNQPQHF
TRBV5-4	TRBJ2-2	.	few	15	TGTGCCAGCAGCACTCCCTACTCGAACACCGGGGAGCTGTTTTTT	CASSTPYSNTGELFF
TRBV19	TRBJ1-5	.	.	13	TGTGCCAGTAGTAAAGACGGGGATCAGCCCCAGCATTTT	CASSKDGDQPQHF
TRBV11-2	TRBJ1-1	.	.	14	TGTGCCAGCAGCTTAGGTGCGGAGAGGACTGAAGCTTTCTTT	CASSLGAERTEAFF
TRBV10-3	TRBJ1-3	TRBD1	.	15	TGTGCCATCAGTGAGGACCGACAGGGAACAAACACCATATATTTT	CAISEDRQGTNTIYF
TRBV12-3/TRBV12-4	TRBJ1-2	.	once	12	TGTGCCAGCAGTGGCTTTGGCTATGGCTACACCTTC	CASSGFGYGYTF
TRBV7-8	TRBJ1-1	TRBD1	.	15	TGTGCCAGCAGCTTAACAGGGGGCAGGAACACTGAAGCTTTCTTT	CASSLTGGRNTEAFF
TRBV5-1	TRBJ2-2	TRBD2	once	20	TGCGCCAGCAGCTTGATGCCCCCGAATAGCGGGGGGGCCCCCACCGGGGAGCTGTTTTTT	CASSLMPPNSGGAPTGELFF
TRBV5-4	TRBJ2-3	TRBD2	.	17	TGTGCCAGCAGCTTGTCGGCCACTAGCGGGGGACGGGATACGCAGTATTTT	CASSLSATSGGRDTQYF
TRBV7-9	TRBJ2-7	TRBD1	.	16	TGTGCCAGCAGCCCTGGTACGACAGGGGACTCCTACGAGCAGTACTTC	CASSPGTTGDSYEQYF
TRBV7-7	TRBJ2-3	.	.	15	TGTGCCAGCAGCTTATCGCCACTGGGGCCAGATACGCAGTATTTT	CASSLSPLGPDTQYF
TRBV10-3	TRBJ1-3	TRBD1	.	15	TGTGCCAGCAAAGAAACAGGGGGTCAGGGAAACACCATATATTTT	CASKETGGQGNTIYF
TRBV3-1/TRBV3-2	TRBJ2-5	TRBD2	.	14	TGTGCCAGCAGCCAAAGCGGGGGGGCCGAGACCCAGTACTTC	CASSQSGGAETQYF
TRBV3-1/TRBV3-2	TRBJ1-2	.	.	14	TGTGCCAGCAGCCAAGATAGGGGCTCGACCGGCTACACCTTC	CASSQDRGSTGYTF
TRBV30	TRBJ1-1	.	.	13	TGTGCCTGGAGAAGGGGCGCGTGGACTGAAGCTTTCTTT	CAWRRGAWTEAFF